The 10 T cell receptor beta chains reported below all come from one sample, sequenced in a study of T cell changes during pregnancy in multiple sclerosis. Sequencing used immunoSEQ multiplex PCR; TCRdb keeps in-frame clones, though not all of them. The repertoire holds 25,000 to 30,000 clones, just over 90% seen once, with approximately 0.43% in the top ten. Sequencing was performed on CD4+ T cells from peripheral blood mononuclear cells, taken after pregnancy. The origin of the receptors is a female donor with multiple sclerosis, enrolled in a pregnancy study.

The J gene is TRBJ2-1, the V gene TRBV4-1; D possibly corresponds to TRBD2 (5 bases). V was pared by 0 bases and J by 15 bases, with 15 bases between. Germline CDR1 reads MGHRA; CDR2 reads YSYEKL. The CDR3 spans 13 residues. The CDR3 protein is CASSQEGQRRTFF. DNA of the CDR3: TGCGCCAGCAGCCAAGAAGGCCAGCGGAGAACGTTCTTC.

This chain joins TRBV5-1 and TRBJ1-2, with D unresolved. The CDR3 has 13 residues. In germline, CDR1 is SGHRS, CDR2 YFSETQ. Trimming left V 1 base short and J 4 bases short, with 8 bases between. In DNA form, the CDR3 reads TGCGCCAGCAGCTTGCTGGCCGCCTATGGCTACACCTTC. It specifies CASSLLAAYGYTF.

The chain has TRBV19 and TRBJ1-5, with a weak D call TRBD1 (6 bases). CDR1 LNHDA and CDR2 SQIVND come from the germline V gene (reference sequence). Trimming took off 7 bases at V and 11 bases at J, with 21 bases between the two ends. The CDR3 runs to 14 residues. CDR3 sequence: CASIMRGGSGAQHF. CDR3 nucleotide sequence: TGTGCCAGTATCATGAGGGGGGGTTCAGGGGCCCAGCATTTT.

The chain employs TRBV2 and TRBJ2-1; TRBD1 agrees at 9 bases. With 1 base clipped from V and 8 bases from J, the junction kept 3 bases outside the gene matches. Per the germline V gene, CDR1 is SNHLY and CDR2 is FYNNEI. This CDR3 has 14 amino acids. CDR3: CASSEGDRAYEQFF. The CDR3 nucleotides read TGTGCCAGCAGTGAAGGGGACAGGGCTTATGAGCAGTTCTTC.

J is TRBJ1-2 and V is TRBV4-3, with TRBD1 matching 8 bases. The ends lost 4 bases at V and 5 bases at J; junction bases unmatched: 12. Germline loops: CDR1 LGHNA, CDR2 YSLEER. There are 16 residues in the CDR3. CDR3 residues: CASSPLGGDRGYGYTF. In DNA, the CDR3 is TGCGCCAGCAGCCCCCTGGGGGGAGACAGGGGATATGGCTACACCTTC.

The rearrangement links TRBV18 to TRBJ2-1; 9 positions match TRBD2. V lost 6 bases to trimming and J lost 7 bases; unmatched junction nucleotides: 16. Germline V gene data show CDR1 as KGHSH and CDR2 as LQKENI. The CDR3 is 17 amino acids. The CDR3 loop reads CASSPSLGAGGVNEQFF. In nucleotides, the CDR3 is TGTGCCAGCTCCCCATCCCTTGGAGCGGGGGGTGTAAATGAGCAGTTCTTC. The variable domain in full, completed from reference TRBV18 and TRBJ2-1, reads NAGVMQNPRHLVRRRGQEARLRCSPMKGHSHVYWYRQLPEEGLKFMVYLQKENIIDESGMPKERFSAEFPKEGPSILRIQQVVRGDSAAYFCASSPSLGAGGVNEQFFGPGTRLTVL.

The chain recombines TRBV5-1 with TRBJ1-1; D is perhaps TRBD1 (5 bases). CDR1 SGHRS and CDR2 YFSETQ come from the germline V gene. With 0 bases removed from V and 5 bases from J, the gap between germline ends came to 8 bases. This CDR3 region has 13 residues. This CDR3 reads CASSLVEGTEAFF. CDR3 DNA: TGCGCCAGCAGCTTGGTGGAGGGGACTGAAGCTTTCTTT.

The chain uses TRBV7-2 and TRBJ1-1; the D gene is possibly TRBD1 (5 bases). The germline V gene has CDR1 SGHTA and CDR2 FQGNSA. This CDR3 comprises 13 residues. V lost 6 bases and J lost 6, with 14 bases in between. The CDR3 coding sequence is TGTGCCAGCAGGGGGCTTAAGCACGCTGAAGCTTTCTTT. This gives the protein CASRGLKHAEAFF.

The V call is TRBV19, the J call TRBJ1-2; no definite D call. The ends were cut back, 3 bases at V and 0 bases at J, with 14 bases in the middle. The CDR3 covers 16 residues. Germline V gives CDR1 LNHDA, CDR2 SQIVND (reference sequence). The DNA for the CDR3 is TGTGCCAGTAGTATTCTAACCGGGGATCCTAACTATGGCTACACCTTC. Protein: CASSILTGDPNYGYTF. Full variable domain (missing parts from reference TRBV19 and TRBJ1-2): DGGITQSPKYLFRKEGQNVTLSCEQNLNHDAMYWYRQDPGQGLRLIYYSQIVNDFQKGDIAEGYSVSREKKESFPLTVTSAQKNPTAFYLCASSILTGDPNYGYTFGSGTRLTVV.

This clone was observed once. The rearrangement links TRBV7-2 to TRBJ1-2; 9 nucleotides match TRBD1. The CDR3 covers 14 residues. The germline V gene encodes CDR1 SGHTA and CDR2 FQGNSA. After removal of 3 bases from V and 4 bases from J, the junction contained 3 bases not matched to a gene. The CDR3 loop is CASSFVGQGYGYTF. CDR3 bases: TGTGCCAGCAGCTTCGTGGGACAGGGCTATGGCTACACCTTC.